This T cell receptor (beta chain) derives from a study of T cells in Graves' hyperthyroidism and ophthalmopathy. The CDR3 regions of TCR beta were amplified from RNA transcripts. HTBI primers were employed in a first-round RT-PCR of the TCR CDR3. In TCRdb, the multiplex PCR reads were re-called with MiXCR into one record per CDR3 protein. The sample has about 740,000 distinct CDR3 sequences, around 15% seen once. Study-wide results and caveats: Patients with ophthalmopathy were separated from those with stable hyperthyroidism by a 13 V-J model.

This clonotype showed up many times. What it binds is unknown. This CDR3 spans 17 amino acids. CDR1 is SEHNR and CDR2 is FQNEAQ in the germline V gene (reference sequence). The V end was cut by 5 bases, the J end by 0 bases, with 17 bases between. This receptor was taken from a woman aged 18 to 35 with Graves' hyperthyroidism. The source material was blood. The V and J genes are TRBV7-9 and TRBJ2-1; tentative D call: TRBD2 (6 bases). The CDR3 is CASSPTSTESSYNEQFF. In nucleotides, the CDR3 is TGTGCCAGCAGCCCTACTAGCACCGAGAGCTCCTACAATGAGCAGTTCTTC.